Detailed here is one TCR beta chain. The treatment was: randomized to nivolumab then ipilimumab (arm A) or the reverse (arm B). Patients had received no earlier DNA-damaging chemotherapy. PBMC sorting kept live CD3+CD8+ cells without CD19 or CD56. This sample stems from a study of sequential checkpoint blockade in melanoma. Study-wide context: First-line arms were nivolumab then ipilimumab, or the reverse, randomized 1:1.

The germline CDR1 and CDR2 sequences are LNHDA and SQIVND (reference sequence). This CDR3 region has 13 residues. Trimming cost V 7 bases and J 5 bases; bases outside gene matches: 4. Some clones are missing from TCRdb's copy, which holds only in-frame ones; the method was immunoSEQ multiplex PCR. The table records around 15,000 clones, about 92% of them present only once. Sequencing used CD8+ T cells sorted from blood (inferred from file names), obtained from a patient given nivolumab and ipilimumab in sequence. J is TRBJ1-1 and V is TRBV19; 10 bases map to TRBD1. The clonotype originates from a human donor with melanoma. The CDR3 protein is CASIRTGGTEAFF. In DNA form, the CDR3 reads TGTGCCAGTATAAGGACAGGGGGGACTGAAGCTTTCTTT.